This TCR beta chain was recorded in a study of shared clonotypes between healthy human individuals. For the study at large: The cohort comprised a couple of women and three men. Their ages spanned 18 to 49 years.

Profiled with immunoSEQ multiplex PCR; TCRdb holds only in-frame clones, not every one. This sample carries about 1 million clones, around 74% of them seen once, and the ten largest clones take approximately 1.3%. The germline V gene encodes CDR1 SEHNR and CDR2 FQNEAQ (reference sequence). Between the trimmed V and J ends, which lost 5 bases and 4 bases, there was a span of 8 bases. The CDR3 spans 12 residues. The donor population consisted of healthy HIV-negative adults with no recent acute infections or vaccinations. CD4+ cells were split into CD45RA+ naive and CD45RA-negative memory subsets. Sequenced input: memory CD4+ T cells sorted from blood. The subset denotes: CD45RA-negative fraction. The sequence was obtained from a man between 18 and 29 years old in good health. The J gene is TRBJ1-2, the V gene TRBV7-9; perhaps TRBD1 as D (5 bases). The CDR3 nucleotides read TGTGCCAGCAGCCCAGACAGCTATGGCTACACCTTC. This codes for CASSPDSYGYTF.